This TCR beta chain was identified during a study of T cell changes during pregnancy in multiple sclerosis. This clone was observed a single time. CDR3 length: 12 residues. Germline values: CDR1 MDHEN, CDR2 SYDVKM. V was cut by 5 bases and J by 5 bases, with 10 bases left in between. Produced via immunoSEQ multiplex PCR; TCRdb's table is partial and in-frame only. The sample holds approximately 92,000 clones; roughly 92% are singletons and the top ten take 2.6%. V is TRBV28 and J is TRBJ2-7, with D uncertain. The receptor was derived from a female donor with multiple sclerosis, enrolled in a pregnancy study. Sequencing used peripheral blood, obtained in the first trimester of pregnancy. DNA of the CDR3: TGTGCCAGCAGTCCTGAGTTCCACGAGCAGTACTTC. Its translation: CASSPEFHEQYF.